This record covers a single T cell receptor beta chain. Germline CDR1 is KGHSH and CDR2 is LQKENI. This CDR3 region has 14 residues. Trimming cost V 5 bases and J 7 bases; bases outside gene matches: 5. Per the original data handling: Amplification from reference gene primers served as the basis for estimated nucleated cell counts. Profiled with immunoSEQ multiplex PCR; TCRdb holds only in-frame clones, not every one. V and J calls and clone size follow that table, whereas D and trimming were derived from the DNA. Here the sample spans 190,000 or so clones, 85% to 90% being singletons. This sample is part of a study of blood T cell repertoires in COVID-19. Study-wide background: The samples span acute and convalescent COVID-19 from the United States, Italy and Spain. In each case, the material was cDNA or gDNA derived from T cells, B-cell-depleted T cells, or PBMCs.

V gene TRBV18 combines with J gene TRBJ1-6; 7 bases match TRBD1. The sample taken for sequencing was peripheral blood. This TCR came from a man between 60 and 75 years old who had recovered from COVID-19. The CDR3 here is CASSFQDRNSPLHF. CDR3 bases: TGTGCCAGCTCATTCCAGGACAGGAATTCACCCCTCCACTTT.